This TCR beta chain was found in a study of shared clonotypes between healthy human individuals (dated by TCRdb to 2019 to 2021). A note on the overall study: A couple of women and three men aged 18 to 49 years were included in the cohort. For each donor, CD4 naive and CD4 memory were each run on three plates, CD8 naive on two plates, and CD8 memory on one plate. The study deeply sequenced blood TCR repertoires of 5 or 6 healthy adults to estimate repertoire size and the extent of clonotype sharing between individuals. To increase sequencing depth and limit assay-specific biases, TCR repertoire library preparation and sequencing were carried out by different laboratories using diverse techniques. Each donor's leukapheresis produced roughly between roughly 0.85 and 9.5 billion PBMCs.

Overall study outcomes, separate from this receptor: Sampling was limited to blood, and TCR repertoires in tissue likely differ from TCR repertoires in blood. The genetic and exposure-history diversity represented was limited by the small number of donors. Pairwise subsampling indicated that sequencing depth was expected to affect the degree of clonotype sharing among donors. Compared with non-shared clonotypes, clonotypes shared by all four sorted-subset donors had higher generation probabilities. Across a handful of donors, roughly 5.4% of naive CD4, around 3.3% of naive CD8, around 2.5% of memory CD4, and approximately 0.4% of memory CD8 clonotypes were shared. Rarefaction of sorted-subset datasets indicated incomplete sequencing despite the large sequencing depth. Naive subsets generally had larger estimated clonotype richness than memory subsets.

Concerning this clone itself: Its antigen is unknown. No much larger clonotype is one base removed from it; base qualities were not supplied.

Using the deep immunoSEQ assay, multiplex PCR amplified TCR CDR3 regions from genomic DNA. Extracted genomic DNA from each cell subset was spread evenly across all wells of several immunoSEQ 96-well plates, with each plate serving as a replicate. For sorted subsets, approximately 210 ng of genomic DNA, equivalent to some 30,000 T cell genomes, went into each replicate PCR. The purified libraries were quantified using a Qubit 3.0 fluorometer, sized with a Bioanalyzer 2100, and then quantified again using the KAPA Library Quantification kit. A separate single-read 150-cycle Illumina NextSeq 550 flow cell was used to sequence each immunoSEQ 96-well plate. On the study's bioinformatics: Because the immunoSEQ output held only junctional sequences and lacked quality scores, the filtering could not match the filtering applied to full-length reads. To assign V/J genes and CDR3, sequences were annotated using PyIR, a Python wrapper for IgBLAST v1.9, with IMGT germline references. Any read was removed if the V/J assignment was weak (E-value above 1e-6), the CDR3 was missing, or the read contained stop codons, out-of-frame junctions, or ambiguous translated residues. A V3J clonotype was defined by an identical inferred V gene, J gene, and CDR3 amino acid sequence. To compute the percentage overlap between repertoires, the number of shared unique clonotypes was divided by the size of the smaller repertoire. RTK rarefaction, the Chao1 estimator, and Recon v2.1 estimates of unobserved clonotypes were used to assess repertoire richness. Generation probabilities for all TCRbeta clonotypes obtained by the gDNA method from a handful of donors were computed using OLGA. TCRdb obtained this table from immuneACCESS and retained in-frame rearrangements with V and J assigned. These tables miss some clones; where compared with another copy, unresolved V genes account for less than half of the shortfall, and the remainder is unexplained. That table furnishes V, J and clone size, whereas the DNA furnished D and trimming. The sample yields under 1,100,000 clones; 75% were counted once. Of the sample, over 1.3% falls within the top ten clones.

CDR1 SGHAT and CDR2 FQNNGV are derived from the germline V gene. V lost 0 bases and J lost 3 bases, and the count of bases not matched to a germline gene is 2. The CDR3 starts with the cysteine, ends with the phenylalanine, and has 16 residues. The kept DNA is CDR3 alone, 48 bases in frame from the first base. Donors were healthy HIV-negative adults with no recently reported acute infections or vaccinations. Only Caucasian adults living in Nashville, Tennessee, USA were represented among the donors. CD4+ T cells were enriched through magnetic negative selection, after which naive cells were positively selected on CD45RA and the remaining negative fraction served as the memory subset. Blood was obtained by leukapheresis, after which PBMCs were separated by Ficoll-Histopaque density gradient centrifugation and cryopreserved in liquid nitrogen vapor phase. Analytical flow cytometry was used to check the purity and quantity of every magnetically sorted T cell population. Each sorted fraction had its genomic DNA isolated and then quantified by UV absorbance on a Nanodrop 2000c.

In this chain, TRBV11-2 is recombined with TRBJ2-7, with 13 bases matching TRBD2. The clonotype was recovered from a man aged 18 to 29 in good health. Input material: memory CD4+ T cells sorted from blood. This specimen's cell subset or site label, per the study, means: CD45RA-negative fraction. At the DNA level, the sequence is TGTGCCAGCAGCTTAGATAGGACTAGCGGGAGCTACGAGCAGTACTTC. It codes for CASSLDRTSGSYEQYF.